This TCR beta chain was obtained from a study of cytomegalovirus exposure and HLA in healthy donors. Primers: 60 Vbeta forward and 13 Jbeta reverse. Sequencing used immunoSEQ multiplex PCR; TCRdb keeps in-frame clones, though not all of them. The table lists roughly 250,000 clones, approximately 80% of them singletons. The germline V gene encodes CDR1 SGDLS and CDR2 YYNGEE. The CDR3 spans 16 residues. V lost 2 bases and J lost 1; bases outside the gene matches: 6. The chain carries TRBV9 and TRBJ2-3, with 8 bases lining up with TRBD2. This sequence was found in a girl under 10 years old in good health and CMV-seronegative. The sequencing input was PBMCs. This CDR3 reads CASSVLTGGGTDTQYF. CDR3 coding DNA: TGTGCCAGCAGCGTCCTCACGGGGGGGGGCACAGATACGCAGTATTTT.